Below, one T cell receptor beta chain is given with its context. This entry is derived from a study of OX40 agonist ivuxolimab in advanced cancers. Background on the study: Three patients responded partially, comprising one with hepatocellular carcinoma and two with cutaneous melanoma.

Method: immunoSEQ multiplex PCR; TCRdb's copy keeps in-frame clones and lacks some. The sample comprises about 36,000 clones, 88% of which are singletons, and 9.5% to 15% rests with the top ten. This TCR came from an adult with an advanced solid tumor such as melanoma, head and neck, liver or kidney cancer. The sample here was CD4+ or CD8+ T cells sorted from blood, taken in a trial of the OX40 agonist ivuxolimab.

This CDR3 reads CASSWTSGNYNEQFF. The CDR3 bases are TGCGCCAGCAGCTGGACTAGCGGGAACTACAATGAGCAGTTCTTC. The rearrangement uses TRBV5-1 and TRBJ2-1, with TRBD2 matching 12 bases. V shed 3 bases and J 3 bases; nucleotides not matched to a gene: 1. The CDR3 contains 15 residues. Germline CDR1 reads SGHRS; CDR2 reads YFSETQ.